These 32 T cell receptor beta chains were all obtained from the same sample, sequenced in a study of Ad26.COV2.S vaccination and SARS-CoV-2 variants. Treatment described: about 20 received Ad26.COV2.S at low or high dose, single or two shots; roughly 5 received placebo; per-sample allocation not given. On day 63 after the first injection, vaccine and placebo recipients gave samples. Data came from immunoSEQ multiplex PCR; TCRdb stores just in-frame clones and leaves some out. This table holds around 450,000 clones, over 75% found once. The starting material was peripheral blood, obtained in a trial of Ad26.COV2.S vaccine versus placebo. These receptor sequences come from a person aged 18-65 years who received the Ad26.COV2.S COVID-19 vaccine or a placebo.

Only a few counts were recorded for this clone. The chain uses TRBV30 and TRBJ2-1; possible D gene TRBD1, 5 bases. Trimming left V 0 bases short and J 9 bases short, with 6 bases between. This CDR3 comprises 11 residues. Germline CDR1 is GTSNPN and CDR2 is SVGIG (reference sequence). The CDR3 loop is CAWSVTGEQFF. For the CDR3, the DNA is TGTGCCTGGAGTGTCACAGGTGAGCAGTTCTTC.

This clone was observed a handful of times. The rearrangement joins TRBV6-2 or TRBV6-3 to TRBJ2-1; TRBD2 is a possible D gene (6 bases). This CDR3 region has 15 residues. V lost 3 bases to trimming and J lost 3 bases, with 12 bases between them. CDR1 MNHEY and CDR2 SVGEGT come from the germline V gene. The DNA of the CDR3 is TGTGCCAGCAGTTATCGAGGCGGGGACTACAATGAGCAGTTCTTC. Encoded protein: CASSYRGGDYNEQFF.

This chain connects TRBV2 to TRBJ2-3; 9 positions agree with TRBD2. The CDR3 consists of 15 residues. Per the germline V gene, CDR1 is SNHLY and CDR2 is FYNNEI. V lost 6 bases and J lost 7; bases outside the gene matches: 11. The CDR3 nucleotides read TGTGCCAGCAGGACGGATAGCGGGGGAGTAAATACGCAGTATTTT. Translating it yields CASRTDSGGVNTQYF.

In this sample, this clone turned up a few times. In nucleotides, the CDR3 is TGTGCCAGCAGCTCGGGACCCGGGCGGACCCAGTACTTC. It yields the protein CASSSGPGRTQYF. The chain links TRBV27 to TRBJ2-5, with D possibly called TRBD1 or TRBD2 (5 bases each). The CDR3 sequence is 13 residues long. V shed 6 bases and J shed 7 bases, with 15 bases lying between them. Germline CDR1 and CDR2: MNHEY and SMNVEV (reference sequence).

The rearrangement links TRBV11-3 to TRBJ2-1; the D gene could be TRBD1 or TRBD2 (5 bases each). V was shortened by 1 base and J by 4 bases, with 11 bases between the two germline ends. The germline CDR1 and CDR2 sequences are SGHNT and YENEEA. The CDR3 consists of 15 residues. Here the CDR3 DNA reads TGTGCCAGCAGCTTAGCTTCGGGGCTGTACAATGAGCAGTTCTTC. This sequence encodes CASSLASGLYNEQFF.

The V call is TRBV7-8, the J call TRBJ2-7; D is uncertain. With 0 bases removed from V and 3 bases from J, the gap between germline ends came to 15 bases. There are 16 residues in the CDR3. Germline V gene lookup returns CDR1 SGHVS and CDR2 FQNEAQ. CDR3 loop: CASSLAVASYSYEQYF. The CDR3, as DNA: TGTGCCAGCAGCTTAGCGGTAGCCTCATATAGCTACGAGCAGTACTTC.

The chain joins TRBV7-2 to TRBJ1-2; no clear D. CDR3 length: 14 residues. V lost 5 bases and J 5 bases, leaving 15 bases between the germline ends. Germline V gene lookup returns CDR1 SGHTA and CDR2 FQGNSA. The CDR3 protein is CASSPGPRDYGYTF. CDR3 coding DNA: TGTGCCAGCAGCCCGGGCCCCCGGGATTATGGCTACACCTTC.

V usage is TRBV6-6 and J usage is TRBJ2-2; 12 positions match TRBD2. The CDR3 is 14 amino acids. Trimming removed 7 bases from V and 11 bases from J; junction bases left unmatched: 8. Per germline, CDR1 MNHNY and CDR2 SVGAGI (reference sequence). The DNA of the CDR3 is TGTGCCAGCATTAACCGACTAGCGGGGGATGAGCTGTTTTTT. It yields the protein CASINRLAGDELFF.

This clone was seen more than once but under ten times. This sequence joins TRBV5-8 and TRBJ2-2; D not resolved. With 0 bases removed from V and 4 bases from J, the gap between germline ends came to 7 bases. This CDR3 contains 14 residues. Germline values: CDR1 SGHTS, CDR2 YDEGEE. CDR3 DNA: TGTGCCAGCAGCTTGGTCGGTGGCACCGGGGAGCTGTTTTTT. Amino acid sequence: CASSLVGGTGELFF.

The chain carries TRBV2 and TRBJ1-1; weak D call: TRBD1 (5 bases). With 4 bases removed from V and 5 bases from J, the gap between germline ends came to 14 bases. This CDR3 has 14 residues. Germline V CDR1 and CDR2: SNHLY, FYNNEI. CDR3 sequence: CASSVLGGSTEAFF. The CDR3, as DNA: TGTGCCAGCAGTGTTCTTGGGGGGAGTACTGAAGCTTTCTTT.

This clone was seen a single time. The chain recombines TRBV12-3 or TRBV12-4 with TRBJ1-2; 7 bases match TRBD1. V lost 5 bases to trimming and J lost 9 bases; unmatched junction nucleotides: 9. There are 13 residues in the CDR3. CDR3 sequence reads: CASSVRQGDSYTF. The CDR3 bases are TGTGCCAGCAGTGTTCGACAGGGCGATAGCTACACCTTC.

DNA for the CDR3: TGTGCCAGCAGTTTAAAGCGGCACCACAATGAGCAGTTCTTC. Protein: CASSLKRHHNEQFF. This chain links TRBV27 with TRBJ2-1; a weak D match, TRBD2 (5 bases). This CDR3 is 14 amino acids long. The germline gives CDR1 MNHEY, CDR2 SMNVEV (reference sequence). V lost 2 bases and J lost 5, with 10 bases in between.

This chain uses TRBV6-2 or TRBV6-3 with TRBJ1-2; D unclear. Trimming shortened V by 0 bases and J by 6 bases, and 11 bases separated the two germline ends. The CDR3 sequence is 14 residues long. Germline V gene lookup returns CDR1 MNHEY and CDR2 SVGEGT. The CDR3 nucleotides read TGTGCCAGCAGTTACTCGAAGACAACCCATGGCTACACCTTC. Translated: CASSYSKTTHGYTF.

CDR3 bases: TGTGCCATCAGCCCCGGAGCGACAGAGCAGTACTTC. Its protein is CAISPGATEQYF. The chain couples TRBV10-3 to TRBJ2-7; no clear D. Trimming pared 6 bases from V and 7 bases from J, leaving 13 bases between. Germline V gene lookup returns CDR1 ENHRY and CDR2 SYGVKD. The CDR3 length is 12 residues.

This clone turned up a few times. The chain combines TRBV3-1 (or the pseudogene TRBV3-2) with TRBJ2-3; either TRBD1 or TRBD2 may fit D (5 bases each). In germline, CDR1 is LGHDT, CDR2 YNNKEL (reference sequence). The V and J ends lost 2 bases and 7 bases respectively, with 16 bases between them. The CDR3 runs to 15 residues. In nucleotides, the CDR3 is TGTGCCAGCAGCCAATATACTGGGGACGCCAATACGCAGTATTTT. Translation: CASSQYTGDANTQYF.

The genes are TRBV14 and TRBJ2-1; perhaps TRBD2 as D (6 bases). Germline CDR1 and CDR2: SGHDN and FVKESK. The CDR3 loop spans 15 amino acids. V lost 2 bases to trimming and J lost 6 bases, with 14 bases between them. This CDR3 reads CASSQRTGGLNEQFF. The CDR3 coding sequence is TGTGCCAGCAGCCAACGGACTGGAGGGCTCAATGAGCAGTTCTTC.

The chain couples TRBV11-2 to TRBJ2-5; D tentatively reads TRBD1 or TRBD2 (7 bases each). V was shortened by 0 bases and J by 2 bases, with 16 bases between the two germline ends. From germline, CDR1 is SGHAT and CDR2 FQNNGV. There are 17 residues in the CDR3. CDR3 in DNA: TGTGCCAGCAGCTTAGATTCCCGACAGGGAGGGCAAGAGACCCAGTACTTC. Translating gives CASSLDSRQGGQETQYF.

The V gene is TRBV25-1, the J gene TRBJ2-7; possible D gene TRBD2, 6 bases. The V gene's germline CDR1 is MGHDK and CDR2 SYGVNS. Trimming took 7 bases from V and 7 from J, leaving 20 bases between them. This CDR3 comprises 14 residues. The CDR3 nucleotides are TGTGCCAGCACCGCCCTAGCCGGGGGAGGAGAGCAGTACTTC. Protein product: CASTALAGGGEQYF.

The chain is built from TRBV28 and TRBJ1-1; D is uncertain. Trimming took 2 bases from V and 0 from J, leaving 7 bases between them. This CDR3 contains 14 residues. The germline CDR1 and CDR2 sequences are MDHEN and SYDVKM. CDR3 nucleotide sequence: TGTGCCAGCAGTTTAGCAGGAGTGAACACTGAAGCTTTCTTT. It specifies CASSLAGVNTEAFF.

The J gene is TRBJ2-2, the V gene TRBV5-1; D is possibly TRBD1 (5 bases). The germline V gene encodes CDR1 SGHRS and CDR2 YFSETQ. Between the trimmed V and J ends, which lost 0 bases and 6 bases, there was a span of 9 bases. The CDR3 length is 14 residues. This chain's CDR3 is CASSLGQGAGELFF. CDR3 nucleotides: TGCGCCAGCAGCTTGGGGCAGGGCGCCGGGGAGCTGTTTTTT. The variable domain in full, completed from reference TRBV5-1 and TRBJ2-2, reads KAGVTQTPRYLIKTRGQQVTLSCSPISGHRSVSWYQQTPGQGLQFLFEYFSETQRNKGNFPGRFSGRQFSNSRSEMNVSTLELGDSALYLCASSLGQGAGELFFGEGSRLTVL.

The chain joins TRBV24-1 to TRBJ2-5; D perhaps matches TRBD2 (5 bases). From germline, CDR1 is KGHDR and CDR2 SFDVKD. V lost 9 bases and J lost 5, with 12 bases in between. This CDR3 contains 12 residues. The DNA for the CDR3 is TGTGCCACCGAAACTCCGGGGGAGACCCAGTACTTC. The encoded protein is CATETPGETQYF.

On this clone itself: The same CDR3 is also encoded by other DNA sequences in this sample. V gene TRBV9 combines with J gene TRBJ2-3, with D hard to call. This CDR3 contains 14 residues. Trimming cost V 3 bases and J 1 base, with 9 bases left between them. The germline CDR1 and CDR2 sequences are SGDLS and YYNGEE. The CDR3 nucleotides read TGTGCCAGCAGCGGGGCTGGGGGCACAGATACGCAGTATTTT. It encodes CASSGAGGTDTQYF.

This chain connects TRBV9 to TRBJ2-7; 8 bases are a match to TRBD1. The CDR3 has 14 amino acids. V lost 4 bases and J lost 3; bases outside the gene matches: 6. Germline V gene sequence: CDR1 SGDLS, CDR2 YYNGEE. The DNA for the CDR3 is TGTGCCAGCAGCCCACGGACAGGGCGCTACGAGCAGTACTTC. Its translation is CASSPRTGRYEQYF.

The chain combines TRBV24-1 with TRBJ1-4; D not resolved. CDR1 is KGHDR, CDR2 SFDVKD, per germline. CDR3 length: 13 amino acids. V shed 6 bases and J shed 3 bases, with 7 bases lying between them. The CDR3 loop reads CATSRDSNEKLFF. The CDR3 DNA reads TGTGCCACCAGTCGGGATTCTAATGAAAAACTGTTTTTT.

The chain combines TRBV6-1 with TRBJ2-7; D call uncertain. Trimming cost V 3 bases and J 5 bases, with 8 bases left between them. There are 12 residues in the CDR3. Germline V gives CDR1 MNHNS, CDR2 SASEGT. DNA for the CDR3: TGTGCCAGCAGTGATACATGGGACGAGCAGTACTTC. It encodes CASSDTWDEQYF.

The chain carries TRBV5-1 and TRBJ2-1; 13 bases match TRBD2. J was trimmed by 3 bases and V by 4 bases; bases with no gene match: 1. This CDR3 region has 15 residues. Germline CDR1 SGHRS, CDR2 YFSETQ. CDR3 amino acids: CASSGLAGVYNEQFF. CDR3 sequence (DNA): TGCGCCAGCAGCGGACTAGCGGGGGTCTACAATGAGCAGTTCTTC.

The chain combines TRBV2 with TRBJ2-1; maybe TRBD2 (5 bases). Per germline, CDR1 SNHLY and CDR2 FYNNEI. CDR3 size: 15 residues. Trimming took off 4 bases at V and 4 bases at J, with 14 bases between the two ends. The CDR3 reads CASSVLLEGYNEQFF. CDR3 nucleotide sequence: TGTGCCAGCAGTGTACTCCTAGAGGGATACAATGAGCAGTTCTTC.

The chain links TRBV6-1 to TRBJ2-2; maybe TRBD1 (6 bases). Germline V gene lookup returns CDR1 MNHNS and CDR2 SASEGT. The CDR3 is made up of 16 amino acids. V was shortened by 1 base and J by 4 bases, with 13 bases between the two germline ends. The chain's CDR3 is CASSEDGGWVTGELFF. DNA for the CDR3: TGTGCCAGCAGTGAAGATGGGGGCTGGGTCACCGGGGAGCTGTTTTTT.

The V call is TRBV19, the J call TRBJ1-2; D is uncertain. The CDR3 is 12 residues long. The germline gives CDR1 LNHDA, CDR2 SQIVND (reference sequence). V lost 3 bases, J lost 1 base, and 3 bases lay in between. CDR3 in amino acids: CASSIFNYGYTF. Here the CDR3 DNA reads TGTGCCAGTAGTATTTTTAACTATGGCTACACCTTC.

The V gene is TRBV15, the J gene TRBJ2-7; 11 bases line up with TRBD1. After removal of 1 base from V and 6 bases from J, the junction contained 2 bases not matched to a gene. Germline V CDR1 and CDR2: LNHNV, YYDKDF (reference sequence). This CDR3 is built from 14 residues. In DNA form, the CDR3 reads TGTGCCACCAGCAGAGCGGGACAGGGGGGCGAGCAGTACTTC. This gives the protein CATSRAGQGGEQYF.

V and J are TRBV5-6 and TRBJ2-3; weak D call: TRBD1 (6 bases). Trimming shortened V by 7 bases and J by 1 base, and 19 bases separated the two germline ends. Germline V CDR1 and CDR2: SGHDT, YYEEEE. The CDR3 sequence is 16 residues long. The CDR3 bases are TGTGCCAGCCAAGTTATAGGGGGATGGGGCACAGATACGCAGTATTTT. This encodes CASQVIGGWGTDTQYF.

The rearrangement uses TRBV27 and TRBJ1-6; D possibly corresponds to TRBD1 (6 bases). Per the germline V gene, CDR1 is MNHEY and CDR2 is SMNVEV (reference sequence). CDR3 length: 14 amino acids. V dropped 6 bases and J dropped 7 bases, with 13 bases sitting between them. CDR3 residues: CASSYRVENSPLHF. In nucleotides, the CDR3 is TGTGCCAGCAGCTACAGGGTGGAGAATTCACCCCTCCACTTT.